This T cell receptor (beta chain) came from a study of blood T cells in healthy people across ages. Overall study findings and caveats: Older age coincided with a roughly linear decline in TCR beta diversity per million T cells.

Total RNA was extracted at no less than 6 micrograms per sample. This clonotype came up a few times. Its antigen is not known. Through a sample-barcoded 5' primer and a J-beta primer mix, a second PCR was run for roughly 6 to 12 cycles. TCRdb re-analysed the 5' RACE reads in MiXCR, keeping a single row per CDR3 protein. This table holds 700,000 to 800,000 distinct CDR3 sequences, roughly 41% found once. The sample comprised blood. The TCR sequence derives from a woman in her sixties or seventies in good health.

CDR3 residues: CASRGTASYNEQFF. CDR3 bases: TGTGCCAGCAGAGGGACAGCCTCCTACAATGAGCAGTTCTTC. The chain carries TRBV6-5 and TRBJ2-1, with 7 bases lining up with TRBD1. Germline values: CDR1 MNHEY, CDR2 SVGAGI. This CDR3 spans 14 amino acids. V dropped 6 bases and J dropped 0; count of bases not matched to a gene: 2.